The 23 T cell receptor beta chains in this list originate from one sample, sequenced in a study of T-cell memory formation after mild COVID-19. A single record per CDR3 protein comes from TCRdb applying MiXCR to the 5' RACE reads. The table records hundreds of thousands of distinct CDR3 sequences, roughly 18% of them present only once. The sample comprised PBMCs or a T cell subset sorted from them (not recorded which). These receptors came from an adult woman who had mild COVID-19 (a few samples of this study predate the infection). Cell type and time point are not known.

This chain joins TRBV12-3 or TRBV12-4 and TRBJ1-2; 12 bases agree with TRBD1. V was pared by 4 bases and J by 5 bases, with 5 bases of the junction left unmatched. The CDR3 loop spans 15 amino acids. This CDR3 reads CASSSGTGGAYGYTF. CDR3 coding DNA: TGTGCCAGCAGTTCCGGGACAGGGGGCGCGTATGGCTACACCTTC.

This clonotype was seen only a few times. The chain uses TRBV11-2 and TRBJ2-5, with TRBD2 matching over 8 bases. V lost 1 base, J lost 0 bases, and 7 bases stayed unmatched. The CDR3 consists of 17 residues. CDR1 is SGHAT, CDR2 FQNNGV, per germline. The CDR3 DNA reads TGTGCCAGCAGCTTAGGCCGGGGGGGCTCCAACCAAGAGACCCAGTACTTC. Its translation is CASSLGRGGSNQETQYF. The whole variable domain, filled in from reference TRBV11-2 and TRBJ2-5, reads EAGVAQSPRYKIIEKRQSVAFWCNPISGHATLYWYQQILGQGPKLLIQFQNNGVVDDSQLPKDRFSAERLKGVDSTLKIQPAKLEDSAVYLCASSLGRGGSNQETQYFGPGTRLLVL.

The genes are TRBV2 and TRBJ1-1, with D hard to call. The CDR3 has 13 residues. Germline V gives CDR1 SNHLY, CDR2 FYNNEI. The V and J ends lost 8 bases and 5 bases respectively, with 15 bases between them. The DNA for the CDR3 is TGTGCCAGCCGGACCGCCATGGGGACTGAAGCTTTCTTT. Encoded protein: CASRTAMGTEAFF.

The chain joins TRBV5-5 to TRBJ1-4; TRBD1 might be the D (5 bases). Germline lookup yields CDR1 SGHKS and CDR2 YYEKEE (reference sequence). V lost 4 bases and J lost 10, with 20 bases in between. The CDR3 has 15 residues. In nucleotides, the CDR3 is TGTGCCAGCAGCCCAGGTTGGAGGGACGGCGGAAAACTGTTTTTT. This translates into CASSPGWRDGGKLFF.

This clonotype came up a few times. The chain joins TRBV7-6 to TRBJ2-3; D could derive from TRBD1 or TRBD2 (5 bases each). With 5 bases removed from V and 0 bases from J, the gap between germline ends came to 9 bases. The CDR3 spans 14 residues. Germline lookup yields CDR1 SGHVS and CDR2 FNYEAQ. CDR3 in DNA: TGTGCCAGCAGCGGGGGATGGAGCACAGATACGCAGTATTTT. This codes for CASSGGWSTDTQYF.

The chain combines TRBV3-1 with TRBJ1-2; TRBD1 agrees at 8 bases. Losses at the gene ends were 1 base for V and 4 bases for J; bases not matched to a gene: 11. Germline-derived CDR1 and CDR2 are LGHDT and YNNKEL (reference sequence). CDR3 length equals 17 residues. The CDR3 sequence: CASSQVLSPTGGYGYTF. DNA for the CDR3: TGTGCCAGCAGCCAAGTTCTTAGCCCTACAGGGGGCTATGGCTACACCTTC. The full variable domain, completed using reference TRBV3-1 and TRBJ1-2, is DTAVSQTPKYLVTQMGNDKSIKCEQNLGHDTMYWYKQDSKKFLKIMFSYNNKELIINETVPNRFSPKSPDKAHLNLHINSLELGDSAVYFCASSQVLSPTGGYGYTFGSGTRLTVV.

The rearrangement links TRBV18 to TRBJ1-2; D not resolved. Germline V lookup: CDR1 KGHSH, CDR2 LQKENI. V was clipped by 3 bases and J by 6 bases, with 14 bases between them. This CDR3 comprises 14 residues. CDR3 in amino acids: CASSPRSGGDGYTF. The CDR3 DNA sequence: TGTGCCAGCTCACCTCGGTCGGGCGGGGATGGCTACACCTTC. The variable domain in full, completed from reference TRBV18 and TRBJ1-2, reads NAGVMQNPRHLVRRRGQEARLRCSPMKGHSHVYWYRQLPEEGLKFMVYLQKENIIDESGMPKERFSAEFPKEGPSILRIQQVVRGDSAAYFCASSPRSGGDGYTFGSGTRLTVV.

The chain joins TRBV6-2 or TRBV6-3 to TRBJ2-1, with D tentatively TRBD2 (7 bases). This CDR3 region has 17 residues. The germline V gene encodes CDR1 MNHEY and CDR2 SVGEGT. Trimming cost V 0 bases and J 4 bases, with 16 bases left between them. The chain's CDR3 is CASSYSRGGRLYNEQFF. CDR3 nucleotides: TGTGCCAGCAGTTACTCGAGGGGGGGAAGACTTTACAATGAGCAGTTCTTC.

In DNA, the CDR3 is TGCGCCAGCAGCCGATCCGGGACTAGCGGGTTACTGAGCTCTGGGGCCAACGTCCTGACTTTC. Translation: CASSRSGTSGLLSSGANVLTF. The chain recombines TRBV5-1 with TRBJ2-6, with 12 bases that match TRBD2. V dropped 4 bases and J dropped 0; count of bases not matched to a gene: 14. The germline gives CDR1 SGHRS, CDR2 YFSETQ. This CDR3 has 21 residues.

This clonotype was recorded many times. This chain joins TRBV5-5 and TRBJ2-7; D is undetermined. The CDR3 covers 14 residues. Germline loops: CDR1 SGHKS, CDR2 YYEKEE (reference sequence). V lost 4 bases and J 3 bases, leaving 14 bases between the germline ends. CDR3 sequence reads: CASSPDSLSYEQYF. The DNA for the CDR3 is TGTGCCAGCAGCCCAGATTCCCTAAGCTACGAGCAGTACTTC.

This clonotype was seen a handful of times. A junction end diverges from the germline sequence, so it may reflect a read error. The rearrangement joins TRBV5-6 to TRBJ2-1, with TRBD1 matching 10 bases. This CDR3 is built from 12 residues. CDR1 and CDR2 (germline): SGHDT, YYEEEE. As DNA, the CDR3 is TGTGCCAGCAGCTTCCCCCGGGACAGGGGAATCTTC. Translation: CASSFPRDRGIF.

V and J are TRBV9 and TRBJ2-4; 7 bases agree with TRBD1. The germline CDR1 and CDR2 sequences are SGDLS and YYNGEE. With V trimmed by 5 bases and J by 5 bases, 10 bases remained unmatched. There are 15 residues in the CDR3. The chain's CDR3 is CASSVNAGTENIQYF. The CDR3, as DNA: TGTGCCAGCAGTGTCAATGCCGGGACAGAAAACATTCAGTACTTC.

This chain uses TRBV24-1 with TRBJ2-2, with 8 positions matching TRBD2. There are 15 residues in the CDR3. Germline CDR1 KGHDR, CDR2 SFDVKD. Trimming removed 9 bases from V and 0 bases from J; junction bases left unmatched: 5. Here the CDR3 reads CATAAGGANTGELFF. For the CDR3, the DNA is TGTGCCACCGCCGCGGGGGGAGCGAACACCGGGGAGCTGTTTTTT.

In its sample, this clonotype was seen a few times. This chain links TRBV12-3 or TRBV12-4 with TRBJ2-3; 10 bases agree with TRBD2. The trim removed 8 bases at V and 4 bases at J, leaving 9 bases unmatched. The CDR3 sequence is 15 residues long. The DNA for the CDR3 is TGTGCCAGCGGGACTAGCGCCACTCACCCAGATACGCAGTATTTT. Translation: CASGTSATHPDTQYF.

The chain uses TRBV30 and TRBJ2-5; maybe TRBD1 (5 bases). Between the trimmed V and J ends, which lost 7 bases and 4 bases, there was a span of 19 bases. The germline V gene has CDR1 GTSNPN and CDR2 SVGIG (reference sequence). The CDR3 spans 14 residues. The CDR3 region is CAFQVTEMRETQYF. DNA of the CDR3: TGTGCCTTTCAAGTGACAGAGATGCGAGAGACCCAGTACTTC.

The table lists this clonotype with a few counts. V gene TRBV12-3 or TRBV12-4 combines with J gene TRBJ1-5; maybe TRBD1 (5 bases). V lost 2 bases, J lost 4 bases, and 12 bases lay in between. This CDR3 has 15 residues. DNA of the CDR3: TGTGCCAGCAGTTTAATGGGGCAGGCGAATCAGCCCCAGCATTTT. As protein: CASSLMGQANQPQHF.

The chain employs TRBV23-1 and TRBJ1-4; D gene uncertain. TRBV23-1 is an ORF, and what it does is uncertain. The CDR3 covers 15 residues. Trimming cost V 1 base and J 4 bases, with 10 bases left between them. CDR3 protein: CASSQCPAHNEKLFF. The CDR3 DNA follows: TGCGCCAGCAGTCAATGCCCGGCCCATAATGAAAAACTGTTTTTT.

There are a few counts of this clonotype. J is TRBJ2-3 and V is TRBV4-3, with 10 bases matching TRBD2. The CDR3 has 19 residues. With 4 bases clipped from V and 0 bases from J, the junction kept 13 bases outside the gene matches. CDR1 is LGHNA and CDR2 is YSLEER in the germline V gene. In DNA, the CDR3 is TGCGCCAGCAGCCGGAAGACTAGCGGGCGCCCCCCTAGCACAGATACGCAGTATTTT. Protein product: CASSRKTSGRPPSTDTQYF.

This clonotype was seen a handful of times. This chain connects TRBV6-5 to TRBJ1-1; D unresolved. The germline V gene has CDR1 MNHEY and CDR2 SVGAGI. V lost 0 bases and J lost 4, with 6 bases in between. The CDR3 contains 13 residues. CDR3 region: CASSYSLGTEAFF. CDR3 nucleotides: TGTGCCAGCAGTTACTCGTTAGGCACTGAAGCTTTCTTT.

This clonotype was seen ten or more times. The chain uses TRBV19 and TRBJ2-7, with D perhaps TRBD1 or TRBD2 (5 bases each). Germline lookup yields CDR1 LNHDA and CDR2 SQIVND (reference sequence). V lost 6 bases and J lost 1, with 10 bases in between. The CDR3 totals 13 residues. The CDR3 reads CASRGDGSYEQYF. The CDR3 nucleotides are TGTGCCAGTAGGGGGGACGGATCCTACGAGCAGTACTTC.

In this sample, this clonotype turned up a few times. The rearrangement joins TRBV3-1 to TRBJ2-5, with D unresolved. V was pared by 4 bases and J by 7 bases, with 16 bases between. This CDR3 has 14 residues. Germline V gene sequence: CDR1 LGHDT, CDR2 YNNKEL (reference sequence). The DNA of the CDR3 is TGTGCCAGCAGCCCATTCAATCCAGCCTCGACCCAGTACTTC. This sequence encodes CASSPFNPASTQYF.

This clonotype was picked up a small number of times. V and J are TRBV4-2 and TRBJ2-7; D might be TRBD1 (6 bases). Germline values: CDR1 LGHNA, CDR2 YNFKEQ. The germline V and J ends were trimmed by 1 base and 2 bases, with 9 bases remaining between them. The CDR3 has 14 residues. This CDR3 reads CASSQVQGTYEQYF. CDR3 DNA: TGTGCCAGCAGCCAAGTGCAGGGGACCTACGAGCAGTACTTC.

There are a few counts of this clonotype. The chain combines TRBV12-3 or TRBV12-4 with TRBJ2-2; 9 bases fit TRBD2. V lost 7 bases to trimming and J lost 0 bases; unmatched junction nucleotides: 12. This CDR3 contains 18 residues. The CDR3 region has the DNA TGTGCCAGCATCCCCTCCCGGATAGCGGGGGCGAACACCGGGGAGCTGTTTTTT. Its translation: CASIPSRIAGANTGELFF.